Each of the 26 T cell receptor beta chains below was sequenced from the same sample in a study of Ad26.COV2.S vaccination and SARS-CoV-2 variants. TCRdb's table, derived via immunoSEQ multiplex PCR, lists solely in-frame clones and lacks some. Found here are about 260,000 clones, roughly 89% of them singletons; the top ten hold approximately 3%. Stated treatment: about 20 received Ad26.COV2.S at low or high dose, single or two shots; roughly five received placebo; per-sample allocation not given. The study sampled participants on day 63 after the first vaccine or placebo injection. The specimen was peripheral blood, collected in a trial of Ad26.COV2.S vaccine versus placebo. The receptors were gathered from a person between 18 and 59 years old who received the Ad26.COV2.S COVID-19 vaccine or a placebo.

This clone was picked up a small number of times. The V and J genes are TRBV9 and TRBJ2-1; 11 nucleotides line up with TRBD2. Losses at the gene ends were 4 bases for V and 6 bases for J; bases not matched to a gene: 9. Germline assignment: CDR1 SGDLS and CDR2 YYNGEE. The CDR3 has 16 residues. CDR3 residues: CASSSLAGGWVNEQFF. As DNA, the CDR3 is TGTGCCAGCAGCTCCCTAGCGGGAGGCTGGGTCAATGAGCAGTTCTTC.

J is TRBJ1-4 and V is TRBV7-9, with D possibly TRBD1 on 5 matching bases. This CDR3 comprises 14 residues. V was cut by 0 bases and J by 13 bases, with 15 bases left in between. Germline CDR1 and CDR2: SEHNR and FQNEAQ (reference sequence). The CDR3 loop is CASSLALGEGRLFF. CDR3 DNA sequence: TGTGCCAGCAGCTTAGCGCTGGGGGAGGGAAGACTGTTTTTT. Variable domain in full (rest from reference TRBV7-9 and TRBJ1-4): DTGVSQNPRHKITKRGQNVTFRCDPISEHNRLYWYRQTLGQGPEFLTYFQNEAQLEKSRLLSDRFSAERPKGSFSTLEIQRTEQGDSAMYLCASSLALGEGRLFFGSGTQLSVL.

The chain combines TRBV29-1 with TRBJ2-7, with 10 bases lining up with TRBD1. The CDR3 extends over 13 amino acids. The V gene's germline CDR1 is SQVTM and CDR2 ANQGSEA. V trimming: 7 bases; J trimming: 6 bases; junction bases outside the gene matches: 9. Here the CDR3 reads CSALGGQGGEQYV. CDR3 nucleotide sequence: TGCAGCGCCTTAGGTGGACAGGGGGGCGAGCAGTACGTC.

This chain links TRBV4-2 with TRBJ2-2, with TRBD2 matching 9 bases. The CDR3 covers 16 residues. CDR1 LGHNA and CDR2 YNFKEQ come from the germline V gene. The V and J ends lost 0 bases and 6 bases, in that order; junction bases with no gene match: 5. In nucleotides, the CDR3 is TGTGCCAGCAGCCAAGACACCGCGGGAGGGCCCGGGGAGCTGTTTTTT. It specifies CASSQDTAGGPGELFF.

The rearrangement joins TRBV10-3 to TRBJ1-2; D might be TRBD1 (5 bases). Germline V gives CDR1 ENHRY, CDR2 SYGVKD. V lost 4 bases and J 6 bases, leaving 12 bases between the germline ends. The CDR3 runs to 13 residues. The CDR3 region is CAISVRDLDGYTF. The CDR3, as DNA: TGTGCCATCAGTGTCCGGGACCTCGATGGCTACACCTTC.

V is TRBV11-2 and J is TRBJ2-1; the D is unclear. Trimming cost V 4 bases and J 6 bases, with 10 bases left between them. This CDR3 is built from 13 residues. Germline-derived CDR1 and CDR2 are SGHAT and FQNNGV. In DNA, the CDR3 is TGTGCCAGCAGCTCTGGTGCCTTCAATGAGCAGTTCTTC. Residues: CASSSGAFNEQFF.

The genes are TRBV19 and TRBJ2-2; 9 bases map to TRBD2. Per the germline V gene, CDR1 is LNHDA and CDR2 is SQIVND (reference sequence). V lost 10 bases to trimming and J lost 2 bases; unmatched junction nucleotides: 11. There are 16 residues in the CDR3. CDR3 protein: CATHNPREGNTGELFF. As DNA, the CDR3 is TGTGCCACACACAATCCGCGGGAGGGAAACACCGGGGAGCTGTTTTTT.

The chain combines TRBV4-2 with TRBJ1-2; no firm D call. V lost 2 bases and J 13 bases, leaving 14 bases between the germline ends. Germline CDR1 reads LGHNA; CDR2 reads YNFKEQ. The CDR3 length is 12 residues. The CDR3 DNA reads as TGTGCCAGCAGCCAAACAGTGCAATGGCGCACCTTC. Protein product: CASSQTVQWRTF.

The V and J genes are TRBV7-2 and TRBJ2-1; D might be TRBD2 (5 bases). Germline CDR1 SGHTA, CDR2 FQGNSA. V lost 1 base, J lost 4 bases, and 11 bases lay in between. CDR3 length: 15 amino acids. The CDR3 sequence: CASSLGAGFYNEQFF. The CDR3, as DNA: TGTGCCAGCAGCTTAGGCGCGGGTTTTTACAATGAGCAGTTCTTC.

The chain is built from TRBV30 and TRBJ2-2; the match to TRBD1 covers 8 bases. From germline, CDR1 is GTSNPN and CDR2 SVGIG (reference sequence). The CDR3 loop spans 13 amino acids. V was clipped by 4 bases and J by 6 bases; unmatched bases: 4. DNA of the CDR3: TGTGCCTGGAACAGGGGGTTCCCCGGGGAGCTGTTTTTT. Translation: CAWNRGFPGELFF.

The DNA of the CDR3 is TGCGCCAGCAGAGGTCACACAGATACGCAGTATTTT. This translates into CASRGHTDTQYF. The chain is built from TRBV5-1 and TRBJ2-3, with D uncertain. The CDR3 loop spans 12 amino acids. Germline assignment: CDR1 SGHRS and CDR2 YFSETQ. Trimming removed 5 bases from V and 2 bases from J, with 6 bases in between.

The chain combines TRBV7-9 with TRBJ2-3; 13 bases map to TRBD2. The germline V gene encodes CDR1 SEHNR and CDR2 FQNEAQ (reference sequence). CDR3 length: 16 residues. Unmatched junction bases numbered 8, after V lost 4 bases and J lost 7 bases. CDR3 nucleotide sequence: TGTGCCAGCAGCTACCCACTAGCGGGAGGGCCAAATACGCAGTATTTT. Translation gives CASSYPLAGGPNTQYF.

This clone has only one observation. The genes are TRBV4-3 and TRBJ2-1; possible D gene TRBD2, 5 bases. The CDR3 runs 14 residues. Trimming took 0 bases from V and 9 from J, leaving 12 bases between them. Germline CDR1 is LGHNA and CDR2 is YSLEER. The CDR3 here is CASSQDPGVSEQFF. The DNA for the CDR3 is TGCGCCAGCAGCCAAGATCCCGGGGTCAGTGAGCAGTTCTTC.

J is TRBJ2-1 and V is TRBV7-2; D may correspond to TRBD1 or TRBD2 (5 bases each). This CDR3 comprises 17 residues. The V and J ends lost 3 bases and 2 bases respectively, with 17 bases between them. Per germline, CDR1 SGHTA and CDR2 FQGNSA. CDR3 DNA sequence: TGTGCCAGCAGCTTTTTTTTGGGGCTAGCCCCCTACAATGAGCAGTTCTTC. Residues: CASSFFLGLAPYNEQFF. The full variable domain, in which reference TRBV7-2 and TRBJ2-1 provide the parts outside the CDR3, is GAGVSQSPSNKVTEKGKDVELRCDPISGHTALYWYRQSLGQGLEFLIYFQGNSAPDKSGLPSDRFSAERTGGSVSTLTIQRTQQEDSAVYLCASSFFLGLAPYNEQFFGPGTRLTVL.

This clone was counted once. The chain carries TRBV7-9 and TRBJ2-2; weak D call: TRBD2 (5 bases). The CDR3 spans 15 residues. V lost 5 bases, J lost 2 bases, and 12 bases lay in between. Germline CDR1 SEHNR, CDR2 FQNEAQ (reference sequence). For the CDR3, the DNA is TGTGCCAGCAGCCGCCCGGACTTCAACACCGGGGAGCTGTTTTTT. It is translated as CASSRPDFNTGELFF.

This clone was detected once. The rearrangement links TRBV5-4 to TRBJ1-2; 8 nucleotides agree with TRBD1. The CDR3 runs 14 residues. V dropped 4 bases and J dropped 4; count of bases not matched to a gene: 6. The germline gives CDR1 SGHNT, CDR2 YYREEE (reference sequence). The CDR3 DNA is TGTGCCAGCAGCGCCCCACAGGGGGGCTATGGCTACACCTTC. Protein sequence: CASSAPQGGYGYTF.

The rearrangement uses TRBV3-1 (or the pseudogene TRBV3-2) and TRBJ1-2, with a weak D call TRBD1 (6 bases). Trimming removed 6 bases from V and 0 bases from J, with 20 bases in between. The CDR3 length is 17 residues. The germline V gene encodes CDR1 LGHDT and CDR2 YNNKEL (reference sequence). This chain's CDR3 is CASSSRAFGGSNYGYTF. DNA for the CDR3: TGTGCCAGCAGTTCAAGAGCCTTTGGGGGCTCTAACTATGGCTACACCTTC.

This chain connects TRBV6-4 to TRBJ2-2; perhaps TRBD1 as D (6 bases). The CDR3 length is 16 residues. V lost 0 bases and J lost 8, with 16 bases in between. Germline values: CDR1 MRHNA, CDR2 SNTAGT. In DNA, the CDR3 is TGTGCCAGCAGTGACTCGACGGCAGGGGAATCTGGGGAGCTGTTTTTT. It is translated as CASSDSTAGESGELFF.

The chain links TRBV18 to TRBJ1-1, with 7 bases aligning to TRBD1. V lost 5 bases and J lost 2; bases outside the gene matches: 5. This CDR3 spans 14 amino acids. CDR1 is KGHSH, CDR2 LQKENI, per germline. The CDR3 DNA reads as TGTGCCAGCTCAGAACGACAGGGTAACACTGAAGCTTTCTTT. Its translation: CASSERQGNTEAFF.

The chain uses TRBV6-2 or TRBV6-3 and TRBJ2-5; a weak D match, TRBD1 (6 bases). V was shortened by 2 bases and J by 5 bases, with 18 bases between the two germline ends. Germline CDR1 reads MNHEY; CDR2 reads SVGEGT. The CDR3 runs to 16 residues. The CDR3 here is CASSYASTGFRETQYF. The CDR3 bases are TGTGCCAGCAGTTACGCCTCTACAGGGTTTCGGGAGACCCAGTACTTC.

This sequence joins TRBV5-4 and TRBJ2-3; TRBD2 agrees at 12 bases. The CDR3 covers 16 residues. CDR1 and CDR2 from the germline V gene are SGHNT and YYREEE (reference sequence). V trimming: 3 bases; J trimming: 3 bases; junction bases outside the gene matches: 5. CDR3: CASSSRLAGVTDTQYF. The CDR3 DNA reads as TGTGCCAGCAGCTCAAGACTAGCGGGGGTGACAGATACGCAGTATTTT. Full variable domain (missing parts from reference TRBV5-4 and TRBJ2-3): ETGVTQSPTHLIKTRGQQVTLRCSSQSGHNTVSWYQQALGQGPQFIFQYYREEENGRGNFPPRFSGLQFPNYSSELNVNALELDDSALYLCASSSRLAGVTDTQYFGPGTRLTVL.

This chain uses TRBV5-6 with TRBJ1-2, with TRBD1 as a possible D gene (5 bases). The CDR3 is made up of 13 amino acids. Germline CDR1 is SGHDT and CDR2 is YYEEEE. Trimming pared 2 bases from V and 3 bases from J, leaving 8 bases between. The CDR3 bases are TGTGCCAGCAGCTTACCGACAGACTATGGCTACACCTTC. This translates into CASSLPTDYGYTF. Looking up the rest from reference TRBV5-6 and TRBJ1-2 gives the full variable domain: DAGVTQSPTHLIKTRGQQVTLRCSPKSGHDTVSWYQQALGQGPQFIFQYYEEEERQRGNFPDRFSGHQFPNYSSELNVNALLLGDSALYLCASSLPTDYGYTFGSGTRLTVV.

V usage is TRBV7-9 and J usage is TRBJ1-6; TRBD1 might be the D (6 bases). CDR3 size: 16 residues. Trimming pared 4 bases from V and 10 bases from J, leaving 20 bases between. CDR1 and CDR2 (germline): SEHNR, FQNEAQ (reference sequence). CDR3 in amino acids: CASSSTSGTGYSPLHF. CDR3 coding DNA: TGTGCCAGCAGCTCGACGAGCGGAACAGGGTACTCACCCCTCCACTTT.

The chain carries TRBV5-6 and TRBJ2-3; D not resolved. The V end was cut by 2 bases, the J end by 2 bases, with 12 bases between. This CDR3 has 15 amino acids. Germline-derived CDR1 and CDR2 are SGHDT and YYEEEE. CDR3 sequence (DNA): TGTGCCAGCAGCTTTAAGCTTCTTAACACAGATACGCAGTATTTT. Translated: CASSFKLLNTDTQYF.

The V and J genes are TRBV5-6 and TRBJ2-1, with 11 positions matching TRBD2. From germline, CDR1 is SGHDT and CDR2 YYEEEE. This CDR3 spans 14 amino acids. The J segment lost 8 bases and the V segment lost 4 bases, leaving 5 bases of the junction unmatched. The CDR3 DNA reads as TGTGCCAGCAGCCTATTAGCGGGAGGGGATGAGCAGTTCTTC. As protein: CASSLLAGGDEQFF. Full variable domain (remainder filled in from reference TRBV5-6 and TRBJ2-1): DAGVTQSPTHLIKTRGQQVTLRCSPKSGHDTVSWYQQALGQGPQFIFQYYEEEERQRGNFPDRFSGHQFPNYSSELNVNALLLGDSALYLCASSLLAGGDEQFFGPGTRLTVL.

The rearrangement uses TRBV6-5 and TRBJ2-1; a weak D match, TRBD2 (6 bases). Germline-derived CDR1 and CDR2 are MNHEY and SVGAGI. Trimming took off 11 bases at V and 5 bases at J, with 13 bases between the two ends. This CDR3 has 12 residues. CDR3 region: CARLARNNEQFF. The CDR3 bases are TGTGCCCGGCTAGCGAGAAACAATGAGCAGTTCTTC.